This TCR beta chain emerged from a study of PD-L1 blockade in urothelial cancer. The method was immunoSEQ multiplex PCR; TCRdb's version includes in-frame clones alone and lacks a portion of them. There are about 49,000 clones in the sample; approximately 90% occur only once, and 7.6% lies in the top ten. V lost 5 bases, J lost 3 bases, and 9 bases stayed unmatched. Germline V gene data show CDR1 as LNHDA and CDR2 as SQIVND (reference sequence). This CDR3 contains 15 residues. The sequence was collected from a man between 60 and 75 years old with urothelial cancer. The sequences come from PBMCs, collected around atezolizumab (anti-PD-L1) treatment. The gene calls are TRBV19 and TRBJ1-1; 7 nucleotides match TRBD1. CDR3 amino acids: CASSVTGYGDTEAFF. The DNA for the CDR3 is TGTGCCAGTAGTGTGACAGGGTATGGGGACACTGAAGCTTTCTTT.